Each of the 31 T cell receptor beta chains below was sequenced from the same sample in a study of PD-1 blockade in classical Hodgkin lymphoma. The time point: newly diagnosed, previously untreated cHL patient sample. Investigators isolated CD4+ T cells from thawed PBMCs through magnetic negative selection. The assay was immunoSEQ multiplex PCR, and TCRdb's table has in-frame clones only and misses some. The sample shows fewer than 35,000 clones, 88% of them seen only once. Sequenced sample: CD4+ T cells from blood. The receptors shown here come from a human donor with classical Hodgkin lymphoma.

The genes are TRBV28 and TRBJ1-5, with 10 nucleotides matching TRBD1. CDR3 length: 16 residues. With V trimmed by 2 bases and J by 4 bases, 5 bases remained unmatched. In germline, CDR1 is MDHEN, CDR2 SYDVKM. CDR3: CASSLIRDRGNQPQHF. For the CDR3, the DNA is TGTGCCAGCAGTTTAATCCGGGACAGGGGAAATCAGCCCCAGCATTTT.

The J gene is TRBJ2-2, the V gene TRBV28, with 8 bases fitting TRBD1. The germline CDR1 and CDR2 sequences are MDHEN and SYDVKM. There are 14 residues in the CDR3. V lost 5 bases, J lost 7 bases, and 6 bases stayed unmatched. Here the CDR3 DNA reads TGTGCCAGCAGTATTGGACAGGGCGGCGGGGAGCTGTTTTTT. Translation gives CASSIGQGGGELFF.

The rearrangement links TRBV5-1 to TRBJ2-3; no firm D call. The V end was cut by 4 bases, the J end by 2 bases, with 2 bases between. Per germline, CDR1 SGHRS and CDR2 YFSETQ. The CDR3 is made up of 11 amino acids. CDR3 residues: CASSDTDTQYF. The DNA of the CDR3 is TGCGCCAGCAGCGACACAGATACGCAGTATTTT.

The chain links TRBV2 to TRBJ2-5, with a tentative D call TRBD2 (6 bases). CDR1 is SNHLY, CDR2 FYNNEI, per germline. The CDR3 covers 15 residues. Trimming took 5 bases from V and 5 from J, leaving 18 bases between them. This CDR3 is CASSRQTPRGETQYF. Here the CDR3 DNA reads TGTGCCAGCAGTAGACAGACACCCCGGGGGGAGACCCAGTACTTC.

In DNA form, the CDR3 reads TGTGCCAGTTCCCGCGCCCCTAACAACAATGAGCAGTTCTTC. This encodes CASSRAPNNNEQFF. The rearrangement links TRBV19 to TRBJ2-1; D is uncertain. This CDR3 is 14 amino acids long. CDR1 is LNHDA and CDR2 is SQIVND in the germline V gene (reference sequence). Trimming left V 8 bases short and J 5 bases short, with 16 bases between.

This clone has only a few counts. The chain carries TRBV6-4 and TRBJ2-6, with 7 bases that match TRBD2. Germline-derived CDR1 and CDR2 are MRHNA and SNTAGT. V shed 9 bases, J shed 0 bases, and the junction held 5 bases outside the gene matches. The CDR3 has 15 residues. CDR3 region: CASSSGHSGANVLTF. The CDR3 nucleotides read TGTGCCAGTTCTAGCGGCCACTCTGGGGCCAACGTCCTGACTTTC.

The CDR3: CASSIDRAGANVLTF. DNA for the CDR3: TGTGCCAGTAGTATAGACCGGGCTGGGGCCAACGTCCTGACTTTC. The genes are TRBV19 and TRBJ2-6; D is uncertain. This CDR3 spans 15 amino acids. V was shortened by 0 bases and J by 2 bases, with 5 bases between the two germline ends. CDR1 and CDR2 from the germline V gene are LNHDA and SQIVND (reference sequence).

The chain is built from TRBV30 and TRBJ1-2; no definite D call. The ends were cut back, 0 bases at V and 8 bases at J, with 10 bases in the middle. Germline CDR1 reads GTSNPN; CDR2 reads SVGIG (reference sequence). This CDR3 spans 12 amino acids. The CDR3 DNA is TGTGCCTGGAGTGTACGTTCGGGGGGCTACACCTTC. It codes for CAWSVRSGGYTF.

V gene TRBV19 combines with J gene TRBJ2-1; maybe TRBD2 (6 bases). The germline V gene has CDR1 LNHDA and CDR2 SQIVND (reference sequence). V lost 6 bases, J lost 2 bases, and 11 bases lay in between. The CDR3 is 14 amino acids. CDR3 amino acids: CASSPGVTYNEQFF. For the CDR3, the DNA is TGTGCCAGTAGCCCGGGGGTAACCTACAATGAGCAGTTCTTC.

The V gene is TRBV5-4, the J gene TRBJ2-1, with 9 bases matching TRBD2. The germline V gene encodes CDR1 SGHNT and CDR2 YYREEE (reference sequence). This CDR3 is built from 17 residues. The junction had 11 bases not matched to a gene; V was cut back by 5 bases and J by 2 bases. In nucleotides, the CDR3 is TGTGCCAGCAGTCAGGCGGGAGGGCCGACTACCTACAATGAGCAGTTCTTC. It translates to CASSQAGGPTTYNEQFF.

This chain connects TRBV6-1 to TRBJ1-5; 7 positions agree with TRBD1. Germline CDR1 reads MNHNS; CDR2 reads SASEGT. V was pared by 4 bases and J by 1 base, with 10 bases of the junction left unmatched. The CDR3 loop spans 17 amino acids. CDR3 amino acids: CASSGQWLTGSNQPQHF. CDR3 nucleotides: TGTGCCAGCAGTGGACAATGGTTGACAGGGAGCAATCAGCCCCAGCATTTT.

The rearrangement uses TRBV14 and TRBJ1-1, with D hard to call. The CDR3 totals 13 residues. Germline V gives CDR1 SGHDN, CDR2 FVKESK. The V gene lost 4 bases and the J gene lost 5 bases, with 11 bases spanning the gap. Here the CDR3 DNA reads TGTGCCAGCAGCCCCTCGCGCGGGACTGAAGCTTTCTTT. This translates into CASSPSRGTEAFF.

CDR3 residues: CASSLDSWETQYF. As DNA, the CDR3 is TGTGCCAGCAGCTTAGATTCGTGGGAGACCCAGTACTTC. The rearrangement links TRBV11-3 to TRBJ2-5; unclear D gene. The length of the CDR3 is 13 residues. Germline CDR1 reads SGHNT; CDR2 reads YENEEA. V was trimmed by 0 bases and J by 5 bases, leaving 7 bases between them.

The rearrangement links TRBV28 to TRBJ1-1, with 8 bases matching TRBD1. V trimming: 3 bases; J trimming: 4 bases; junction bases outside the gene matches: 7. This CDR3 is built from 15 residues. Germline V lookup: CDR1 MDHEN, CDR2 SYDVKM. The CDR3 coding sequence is TGTGCCAGCAGTTTCCGCTTCACAGGGGGCACTGAAGCTTTCTTT. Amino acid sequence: CASSFRFTGGTEAFF.

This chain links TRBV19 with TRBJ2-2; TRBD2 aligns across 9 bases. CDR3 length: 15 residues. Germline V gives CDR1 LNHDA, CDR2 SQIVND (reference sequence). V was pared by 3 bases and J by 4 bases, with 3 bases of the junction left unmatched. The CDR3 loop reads CASSMAGGITGELFF. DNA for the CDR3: TGTGCCAGTAGTATGGCGGGAGGGATCACCGGGGAGCTGTTTTTT. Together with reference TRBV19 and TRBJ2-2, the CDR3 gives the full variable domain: DGGITQSPKYLFRKEGQNVTLSCEQNLNHDAMYWYRQDPGQGLRLIYYSQIVNDFQKGDIAEGYSVSREKKESFPLTVTSAQKNPTAFYLCASSMAGGITGELFFGEGSRLTVL.

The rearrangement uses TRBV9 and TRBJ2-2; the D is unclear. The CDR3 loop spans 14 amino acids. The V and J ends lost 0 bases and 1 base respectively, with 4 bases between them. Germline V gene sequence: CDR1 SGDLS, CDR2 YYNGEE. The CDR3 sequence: CASSVAGNTGELFF. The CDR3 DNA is TGTGCCAGCAGCGTAGCAGGGAACACCGGGGAGCTGTTTTTT.

The CDR3 reads CASSLEWGQGARVEQSYTDTQYF. For the CDR3, the DNA is TGCGCCAGCAGCTTGGAATGGGGCCAGGGGGCTAGGGTGGAACAGAGTTACACAGATACGCAGTATTTT. The chain is built from TRBV5-1 and TRBJ2-3; 8 bases agree with TRBD1. After removal of 0 bases from V and 2 bases from J, the junction contained 26 bases not matched to a gene. There are 23 residues in the CDR3. CDR1 SGHRS and CDR2 YFSETQ come from the germline V gene.

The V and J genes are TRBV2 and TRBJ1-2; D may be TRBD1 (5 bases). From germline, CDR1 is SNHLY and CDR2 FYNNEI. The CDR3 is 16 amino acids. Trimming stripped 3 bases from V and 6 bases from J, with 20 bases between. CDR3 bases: TGTGCCAGCAGTGAGGGGGATCGAGTAGGGTCCCATGGCTACACCTTC. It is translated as CASSEGDRVGSHGYTF.

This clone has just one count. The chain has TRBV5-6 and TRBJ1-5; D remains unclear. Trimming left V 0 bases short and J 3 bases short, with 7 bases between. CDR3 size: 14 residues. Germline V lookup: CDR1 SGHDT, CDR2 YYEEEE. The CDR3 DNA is TGTGCCAGCAGCTTGGGACAAAACAATCAGCCCCAGCATTTT. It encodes CASSLGQNNQPQHF.

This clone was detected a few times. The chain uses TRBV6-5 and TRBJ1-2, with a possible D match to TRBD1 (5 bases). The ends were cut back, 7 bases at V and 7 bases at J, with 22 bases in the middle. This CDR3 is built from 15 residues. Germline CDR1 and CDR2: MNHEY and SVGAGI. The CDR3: CASTTYGTPGSGYTF. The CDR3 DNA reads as TGTGCCAGCACCACCTATGGGACGCCGGGAAGTGGCTACACCTTC.

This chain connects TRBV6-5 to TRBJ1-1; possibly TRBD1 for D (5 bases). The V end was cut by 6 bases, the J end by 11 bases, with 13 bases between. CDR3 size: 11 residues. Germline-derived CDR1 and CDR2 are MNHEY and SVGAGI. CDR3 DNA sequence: TGTGCCAGCAGCCCCGGGCAGGGTGCTTTCTTT. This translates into CASSPGQGAFF.

The CDR3 DNA reads as TGCGCCAGCAGCTTGGTCGGGGCTCGATTGGAGACCCAGTACTTC. It codes for CASSLVGARLETQYF. The J gene is TRBJ2-5, the V gene TRBV5-1; perhaps D is TRBD1 or TRBD2 (5 bases each). Looked up from germline, CDR1 is SGHRS and CDR2 is YFSETQ. The CDR3 is 15 amino acids. V was shortened by 0 bases and J by 5 bases, with 14 bases between the two germline ends.

This chain's CDR3 is CASSPLSPGNTIYF. DNA of the CDR3: TGTGCCAGCAGTCCCCTCTCGCCTGGAAACACCATATATTTT. This chain joins TRBV28 and TRBJ1-3; no firm D call. The CDR3 is 14 amino acids. Germline CDR1 and CDR2: MDHEN and SYDVKM. Trimming removed 5 bases at V and 2 bases at J, with 10 bases between.

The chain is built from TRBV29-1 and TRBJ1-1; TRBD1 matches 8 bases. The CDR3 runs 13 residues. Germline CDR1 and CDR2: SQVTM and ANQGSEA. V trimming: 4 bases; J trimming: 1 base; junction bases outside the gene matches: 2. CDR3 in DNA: TGCAGCGTTGGCAGGGGGCGGAACACTGAAGCTTTCTTT. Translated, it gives CSVGRGRNTEAFF.

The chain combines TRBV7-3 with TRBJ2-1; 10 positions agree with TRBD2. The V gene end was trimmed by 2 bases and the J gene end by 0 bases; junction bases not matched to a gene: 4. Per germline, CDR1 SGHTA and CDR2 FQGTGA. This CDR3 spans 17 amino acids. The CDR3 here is CASSLWASGSSYNEQFF. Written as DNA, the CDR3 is TGTGCCAGCAGCTTATGGGCTAGCGGGAGCTCCTACAATGAGCAGTTCTTC.

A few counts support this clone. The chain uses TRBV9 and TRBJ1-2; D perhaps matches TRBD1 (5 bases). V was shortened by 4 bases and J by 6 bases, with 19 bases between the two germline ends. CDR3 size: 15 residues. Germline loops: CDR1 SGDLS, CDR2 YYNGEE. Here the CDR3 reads CASSTHVDSADGYTF. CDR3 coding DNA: TGTGCCAGCAGCACCCACGTCGACAGCGCCGATGGCTACACCTTC.

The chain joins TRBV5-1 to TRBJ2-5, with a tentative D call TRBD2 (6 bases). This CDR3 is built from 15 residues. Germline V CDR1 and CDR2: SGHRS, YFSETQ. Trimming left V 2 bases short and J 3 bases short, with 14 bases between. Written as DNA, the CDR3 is TGCGCCAGCAGCTTTGCCGGGACTCCTGAAGAGACCCAGTACTTC. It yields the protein CASSFAGTPEETQYF.

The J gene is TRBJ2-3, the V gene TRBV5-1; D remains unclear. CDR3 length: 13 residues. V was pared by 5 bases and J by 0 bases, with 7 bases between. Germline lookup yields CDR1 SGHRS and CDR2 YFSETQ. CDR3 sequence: CASRDLSTDTQYF. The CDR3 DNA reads TGCGCCAGCAGGGACCTAAGCACAGATACGCAGTATTTT.

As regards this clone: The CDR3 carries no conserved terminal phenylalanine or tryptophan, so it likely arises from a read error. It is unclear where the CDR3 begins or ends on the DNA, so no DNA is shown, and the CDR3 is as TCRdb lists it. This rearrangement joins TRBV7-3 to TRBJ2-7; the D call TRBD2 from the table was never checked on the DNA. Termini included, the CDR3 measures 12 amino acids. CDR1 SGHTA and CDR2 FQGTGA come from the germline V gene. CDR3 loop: CASSPRGGSFST.

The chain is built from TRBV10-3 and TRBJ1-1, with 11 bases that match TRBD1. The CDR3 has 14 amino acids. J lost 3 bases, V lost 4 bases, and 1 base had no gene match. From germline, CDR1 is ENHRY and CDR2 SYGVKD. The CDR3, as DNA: TGTGCCATCAGTGGGGACAGGGGGGACACTGAAGCTTTCTTT. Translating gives CAISGDRGDTEAFF.

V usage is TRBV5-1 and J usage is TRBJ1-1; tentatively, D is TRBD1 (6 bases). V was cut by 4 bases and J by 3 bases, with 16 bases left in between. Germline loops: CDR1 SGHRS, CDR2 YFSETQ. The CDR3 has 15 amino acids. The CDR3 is CASSLIGGADTEAFF. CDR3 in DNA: TGCGCCAGCAGCCTAATAGGGGGGGCGGACACTGAAGCTTTCTTT.